These 15 T cell receptor beta chains share one sample of origin, sequenced in a study of brain T cells in children with intractable seizures. Method: immunoSEQ multiplex PCR; TCRdb's copy keeps in-frame clones and lacks some. The data contain 110,000 or so clones, around 94% of them singletons. The sequenced sample was peripheral blood, obtained at surgery. The receptors were sampled from a boy under three years old with hemimegalencephaly and intractable seizures.

The chain recombines TRBV28 with TRBJ1-2; tentative D call: TRBD1 (5 bases). Germline V gene sequence: CDR1 MDHEN, CDR2 SYDVKM. V was shortened by 3 bases and J by 4 bases, with 12 bases between the two germline ends. The CDR3 runs 14 residues. CDR3 sequence (DNA): TGTGCCAGCAGTTTCGGCAGGGTAATCTATGGCTACACCTTC. Translation gives CASSFGRVIYGYTF.

V is TRBV5-6 and J is TRBJ1-2; D might be TRBD1 (5 bases). Germline CDR1 reads SGHDT; CDR2 reads YYEEEE. There are 15 residues in the CDR3. V lost 0 bases, J lost 3 bases, and 12 bases lay in between. CDR3 sequence (DNA): TGTGCCAGCAGCTTGGAGGGCCAGGGTCACTATGGCTACACCTTC. Protein product: CASSLEGQGHYGYTF.

The chain couples TRBV2 to TRBJ2-7; TRBD1 aligns across 9 bases. CDR3 length equals 14 residues. V lost 5 bases, J lost 7 bases, and 9 bases stayed unmatched. The germline V gene encodes CDR1 SNHLY and CDR2 FYNNEI. The CDR3 DNA reads TGTGCCAGCAGTCTTCTACAGGGGGCTGGGGAGCAGTACTTC. Residues: CASSLLQGAGEQYF.

The gene calls are TRBV6-5 and TRBJ1-5; no firm D call. Germline V CDR1 and CDR2: MNHEY, SVGAGI. V was trimmed by 2 bases and J by 5 bases, leaving 7 bases between them. The CDR3 loop spans 13 amino acids. CDR3 bases: TGTGCCAGCAGTTACCGGCGGGATCAGCCCCAGCATTTT. Protein: CASSYRRDQPQHF.

This sequence joins TRBV11-3 and TRBJ1-1, with TRBD1 identical over 7 bases. The junction had 7 bases not matched to a gene; V was cut back by 5 bases and J by 1 base. Germline CDR1 is SGHNT and CDR2 is YENEEA. The CDR3 is made up of 15 amino acids. In nucleotides, the CDR3 is TGTGCCAGCAGCCAGGGGGGGAAGGGGAACACTGAAGCTTTCTTT. It specifies CASSQGGKGNTEAFF.

The rearrangement links TRBV27 to TRBJ2-3; TRBD2 aligns across 12 bases. The CDR3 is 22 amino acids. Germline loops: CDR1 MNHEY, CDR2 SMNVEV (reference sequence). Losses at the gene ends were 9 bases for V and 2 bases for J; bases not matched to a gene: 27. CDR3 sequence reads: CARPPTSGRLRLGKVLTDTQYF. The DNA of the CDR3 is TGTGCCAGACCCCCGACTAGCGGGAGACTGCGTCTTGGGAAAGTCCTCACAGATACGCAGTATTTT.

V usage is TRBV28 and J usage is TRBJ1-4; the match to TRBD1 covers 11 bases. The CDR3 loop spans 16 amino acids. V shed 3 bases, J shed 11 bases, and the junction held 11 bases outside the gene matches. CDR1 and CDR2 (germline): MDHEN, SYDVKM. The CDR3 sequence is CASSFLGTGGYGKLFF. The CDR3 DNA reads TGTGCCAGCAGTTTCCTCGGGACAGGGGGGTATGGGAAACTGTTTTTT. The variable domain in full, completed from reference TRBV28 and TRBJ1-4, reads DVKVTQSSRYLVKRTGEKVFLECVQDMDHENMFWYRQDPGLGLRLIYFSYDVKMKEKGDIPEGYSVSREKKERFSLILESASTNQTSMYLCASSFLGTGGYGKLFFGSGTQLSVL.

This sequence joins TRBV28 and TRBJ1-2; D might be TRBD1 (6 bases). Germline assignment: CDR1 MDHEN and CDR2 SYDVKM. This CDR3 contains 13 residues. Trimming shortened V by 6 bases and J by 4 bases, and 12 bases separated the two germline ends. The CDR3 reads CASRDSPAYGYTF. CDR3 in DNA: TGTGCCAGCAGGGACAGCCCTGCCTATGGCTACACCTTC.

The rearrangement joins TRBV19 to TRBJ1-1, with 9 bases fitting TRBD1. Germline CDR1 LNHDA, CDR2 SQIVND (reference sequence). The J segment lost 1 base and the V segment lost 8 bases, leaving 11 bases of the junction unmatched. The CDR3 consists of 16 residues. As DNA, the CDR3 is TGTGCCAGTGGAAGGACAGGGGTAGGTACGAACACTGAAGCTTTCTTT. Amino acids: CASGRTGVGTNTEAFF.

This chain joins TRBV3-1 (or the pseudogene TRBV3-2) and TRBJ2-5; TRBD2 matches 9 bases. The CDR3 is made up of 19 amino acids. The junction had 13 bases not matched to a gene; V was cut back by 0 bases and J by 2 bases. Per germline, CDR1 LGHDT and CDR2 YNNKEL (reference sequence). CDR3 sequence: CASSQEWFLREGQQETQYF. For the CDR3, the DNA is TGTGCCAGCAGCCAAGAGTGGTTTTTGCGGGAGGGACAACAAGAGACCCAGTACTTC.

The genes are TRBV27 and TRBJ2-3; no reliable D call. This CDR3 is 14 amino acids long. Germline assignment: CDR1 MNHEY and CDR2 SMNVEV (reference sequence). Trimming removed 4 bases at V and 0 bases at J, with 8 bases between. The CDR3: CASSSTVSTDTQYF. CDR3 sequence (DNA): TGTGCCAGCAGTTCGACGGTTAGCACAGATACGCAGTATTTT.

This clone was seen just once. The chain recombines TRBV28 with TRBJ1-1; D remains ambiguous. The germline V gene has CDR1 MDHEN and CDR2 SYDVKM. V lost 3 bases and J lost 10, with 15 bases in between. The CDR3 is 13 residues long. CDR3: CASSFRGYGLAFF. The CDR3 DNA reads as TGTGCCAGCAGTTTTCGAGGGTACGGCTTAGCTTTCTTT. Looking up the rest from reference TRBV28 and TRBJ1-1 gives the full variable domain: DVKVTQSSRYLVKRTGEKVFLECVQDMDHENMFWYRQDPGLGLRLIYFSYDVKMKEKGDIPEGYSVSREKKERFSLILESASTNQTSMYLCASSFRGYGLAFFGQGTRLTVV.

The chain couples TRBV6-4 to TRBJ2-2; possible D gene TRBD1, 6 bases. The CDR3 extends over 16 amino acids. Germline CDR1 MRHNA, CDR2 SNTAGT. V lost 3 bases, J lost 1 base, and 12 bases lay in between. In DNA, the CDR3 is TGTGCCAGCAGTGAGGGGGCTAGGTGGAACACCGGGGAGCTGTTTTTT. As protein: CASSEGARWNTGELFF.

V is TRBV27 and J is TRBJ1-5, with TRBD1 matching over 8 bases. Trimming at V came to 1 base and at J to 2 bases, leaving 1 base not matched to a gene. Per germline, CDR1 MNHEY and CDR2 SMNVEV (reference sequence). This CDR3 is 15 amino acids long. The CDR3 coding sequence is TGTGCCAGCAGTTTATTGGGACAGGGCAATCAGCCCCAGCATTTT. Its translation is CASSLLGQGNQPQHF.

The chain combines TRBV5-5 with TRBJ1-1, with D possibly being TRBD1 (5 bases). V was clipped by 1 base and J by 2 bases, with 15 bases between them. The CDR3 runs 16 residues. Germline CDR1 and CDR2: SGHKS and YYEKEE (reference sequence). This chain's CDR3 is CASSLTAGPFNTEAFF. The CDR3 DNA reads as TGTGCCAGCAGCTTGACGGCAGGGCCTTTTAACACTGAAGCTTTCTTT.